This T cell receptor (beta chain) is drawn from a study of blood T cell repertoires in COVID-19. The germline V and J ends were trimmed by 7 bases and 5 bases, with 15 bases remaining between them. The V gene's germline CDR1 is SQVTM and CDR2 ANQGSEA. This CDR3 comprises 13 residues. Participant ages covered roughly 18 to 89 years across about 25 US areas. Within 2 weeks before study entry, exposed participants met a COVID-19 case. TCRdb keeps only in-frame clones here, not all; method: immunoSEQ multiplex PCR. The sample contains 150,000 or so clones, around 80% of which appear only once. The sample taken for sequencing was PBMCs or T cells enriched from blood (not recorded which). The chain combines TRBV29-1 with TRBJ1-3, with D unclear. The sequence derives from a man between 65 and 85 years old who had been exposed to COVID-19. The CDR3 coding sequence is TGCAGCGCCCTGGGCCCGGTTAGAAACACCATATATTTT. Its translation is CSALGPVRNTIYF.